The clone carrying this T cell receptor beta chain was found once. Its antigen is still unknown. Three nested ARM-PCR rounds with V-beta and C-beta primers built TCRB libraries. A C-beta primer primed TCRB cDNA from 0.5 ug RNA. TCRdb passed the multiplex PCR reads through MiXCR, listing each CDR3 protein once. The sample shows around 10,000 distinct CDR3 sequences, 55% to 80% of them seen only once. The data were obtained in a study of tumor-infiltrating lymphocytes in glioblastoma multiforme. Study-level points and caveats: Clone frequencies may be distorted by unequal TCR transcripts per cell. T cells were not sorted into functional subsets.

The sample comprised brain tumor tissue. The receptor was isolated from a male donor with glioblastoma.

The CDR3 here is CASSLPGAGNEKLFF. The CDR3 bases are TGTGCCAGCAGCCTACCGGGGGCGGGGAATGAAAAACTGTTTTTT. The chain joins TRBV11-2 to TRBJ1-4; D is possibly TRBD1 (6 bases). Trimming shortened V by 5 bases and J by 5 bases, and 15 bases separated the two germline ends. This CDR3 comprises 15 residues. Per germline, CDR1 SGHAT and CDR2 FQNNGV. Combining the CDR3 with reference TRBV11-2 and TRBJ1-4 gives the whole variable domain EAGVAQSPRYKIIEKRQSVAFWCNPISGHATLYWYQQILGQGPKLLIQFQNNGVVDDSQLPKDRFSAERLKGVDSTLKIQPAKLEDSAVYLCASSLPGAGNEKLFFGSGTQLSVL.